Sequencing of this T cell receptor (beta chain) was carried out in a study of graft-versus-host responses after intestinal transplantation. Study as a whole: Multivisceral, liver-intestinal, or isolated intestinal grafts went to recipients. Each patient got anti-thymocyte globulin induction, then tacrolimus and steroids for three to four years.

Only in-frame clones appear in the TCRdb table, and some are missing; sequencing was by immunoSEQ multiplex PCR. The table includes about 120,000 clones, approximately 95% detected once. Comment on this clone: Its antigen is not identified.

Study-wide results and limits: GvH clones turned up in recipient marrow; some had shown up first in ileum or blood. Early after transplant, HvG declines were associated with peak levels of circulating GvH clones.

The receptor was isolated from a human donor who received an intestinal transplant. The sequences come from unstimulated CD4+ T cells sorted from spleen or lymph node cells, collected before intestinal transplant.

CDR3 DNA sequence: TGTGCCAGCAGGGGTGACCCCGACGTACATACGCAGTATTTT. Protein product: CASRGDPDVHTQYF. The rearrangement joins TRBV2 to TRBJ2-3; no firm D call. Germline V gene data show CDR1 as SNHLY and CDR2 as FYNNEI. The CDR3 spans 14 residues. V dropped 6 bases and J dropped 7 bases, with 17 bases sitting between them.